These T cell receptor beta chains were read from a single sample in a study of beta chain features in type 1 diabetes. This table comes from immunoSEQ multiplex PCR, and its TCRdb copy is limited to in-frame clones, with some not included. Of 300,000 or so clones listed, 6.5% to 10% are singletons. Sample: central memory CD4+ T cells from blood. These receptor sequences come from a woman in her late teens or twenties in good health. The CDR3 runs from the conserved cysteine through the conserved F or W. A D gene is named only where the DNA matches it firmly. Only some rows state a clone size, as once, few, many or a class for expanded clones.

d_gene: .
abundance: .
v_gene: TRBV21-1
j_gene: TRBJ2-7
CDR3nt: TGTGCCAGCAGCAAAGCCCCGGTTACCTACGAGCAGTACTTC
CDR3aa: CASSKAPVTYEQYF

d_gene: .
abundance: .
v_gene: TRBV27
j_gene: TRBJ1-5
CDR3nt: TGTGCCAGCAGTTTATTTAGGAATCAGCCCCAGCATTTT
CDR3aa: CASSLFRNQPQHF

d_gene: .
abundance: .
v_gene: TRBV28
j_gene: TRBJ2-4
CDR3nt: TGTGCCAGCAGTAGACAGTCCCACTTAAACATTCAGTACTTC
CDR3aa: CASSRQSHLNIQYF

d_gene: .
abundance: .
v_gene: TRBV15
j_gene: TRBJ1-5
CDR3nt: TGTGCCACCAGCAGAGAAAAGGCTGGGCCCCAGCATTTT
CDR3aa: CATSREKAGPQHF

d_gene: .
abundance: .
v_gene: TRBV28
j_gene: TRBJ2-5
CDR3nt: TGTGCCAGCAATCTCGGGGCGGCGGGACAAGAGACCCAGTACTTC
CDR3aa: CASNLGAAGQETQYF

d_gene: .
abundance: .
v_gene: TRBV7-2
j_gene: TRBJ1-4
CDR3nt: TGTGCCAGCAGCTATACGGCTAATGAAAAACTGTTTTTT
CDR3aa: CASSYTANEKLFF

d_gene: .
abundance: .
v_gene: TRBV9
j_gene: TRBJ2-1
CDR3nt: TGTGCCAGCAGCGTAGCGCCCGGAGAGCAGTTCTTC
CDR3aa: CASSVAPGEQFF

d_gene: .
abundance: .
v_gene: TRBV28
j_gene: TRBJ1-1
CDR3nt: TGTGCCAGCAGTCATCGCAGGAGCACTGAAGCTTTCTTT
CDR3aa: CASSHRRSTEAFF

d_gene: .
abundance: .
v_gene: TRBV4-2
j_gene: TRBJ1-2
CDR3nt: TGTGCCAGCAGCCAAGATTTTTTAGGGGACTATGGCTACACCTTC
CDR3aa: CASSQDFLGDYGYTF

d_gene: TRBD2
abundance: .
v_gene: TRBV7-2
j_gene: TRBJ2-1
CDR3nt: TGTGCCAGCAGCGCCCCGGGACTAGCTAGGGGTGGGGAGCAGTTCTTC
CDR3aa: CASSAPGLARGGEQFF

d_gene: TRBD1
abundance: .
v_gene: TRBV11-2
j_gene: TRBJ2-1
CDR3nt: TGTGCCAGCAGCTCCTACAGGGGCCGCCTAGGGGATGAGCAGTTCTTC
CDR3aa: CASSSYRGRLGDEQFF

d_gene: .
abundance: many
v_gene: TRBV7-2
j_gene: TRBJ2-3
CDR3nt: TGTGCCAGCAGCCCCATTGTCGGGGGTACGCAGTATTTT
CDR3aa: CASSPIVGGTQYF

d_gene: .
abundance: few
v_gene: TRBV7-2
j_gene: TRBJ1-2
CDR3nt: TGTGCCAGCAGCTTAGCTCACCTCGGTACTGGTGGCTACACCTTC
CDR3aa: CASSLAHLGTGGYTF

d_gene: .
abundance: many
v_gene: TRBV5-4
j_gene: TRBJ2-1
CDR3nt: TGTGCCAGCAGCTCCGATACTAATCTGAGTGAGCAGTTCTTC
CDR3aa: CASSSDTNLSEQFF

d_gene: .
abundance: many
v_gene: TRBV5-6
j_gene: TRBJ2-2
CDR3nt: TGTGCCAGCAGCTCGCCCCTACAGGGGAACACCGGGGAGCTGTTTTTT
CDR3aa: CASSSPLQGNTGELFF

d_gene: TRBD2
abundance: many
v_gene: TRBV7-2
j_gene: TRBJ2-1
CDR3nt: TGTGCCAGCAGCTTAAGTGCTAGCGGGAGATGGGATGAGCAGTTCTTC
CDR3aa: CASSLSASGRWDEQFF

d_gene: .
abundance: .
v_gene: TRBV2
j_gene: TRBJ1-1
CDR3nt: TGTGCCAGCAGTGAAGACGGGGGAGGCACTGAAGCTTTCTTT
CDR3aa: CASSEDGGGTEAFF

d_gene: .
abundance: .
v_gene: TRBV5-8
j_gene: TRBJ2-6
CDR3nt: TGTGCCAGCAGGACCGGGGACGCTGGGGCCAACGTCCTGACTTTC
CDR3aa: CASRTGDAGANVLTF

d_gene: .
abundance: few
v_gene: TRBV7-6
j_gene: TRBJ2-7
CDR3nt: TGTGCCAGCAGCGAGACTAGTTCGGGCTACGAGCAGTACTTC
CDR3aa: CASSETSSGYEQYF

d_gene: TRBD2
abundance: many
v_gene: TRBV5-1
j_gene: TRBJ2-5
CDR3nt: TGCGCCAGCAGGTCTAGCGGGAGGTTCCAAGAGACCCAGTACTTC
CDR3aa: CASRSSGRFQETQYF

d_gene: .
abundance: .
v_gene: TRBV18
j_gene: TRBJ2-5
CDR3nt: TGTGCCAGCTCACCTCTGGGAGAAGAGACCCAGTACTTC
CDR3aa: CASSPLGEETQYF

d_gene: TRBD1
abundance: many
v_gene: TRBV15
j_gene: TRBJ1-5
CDR3nt: TGTGCCACCAGCAGAGATCGGGGACAGGACCCCCAGCATTTT
CDR3aa: CATSRDRGQDPQHF

d_gene: .
abundance: .
v_gene: TRBV9
j_gene: TRBJ2-7
CDR3nt: TGTGCCAGCAGCGTCCAGGGGCAGGGCGGCGAGCAGTACTTC
CDR3aa: CASSVQGQGGEQYF

d_gene: TRBD2
abundance: .
v_gene: TRBV6-4
j_gene: TRBJ2-5
CDR3nt: TGTGCCAGCAGTGACTCTCTAGCGGTCAGCAGGGAGACCCAGTACTTC
CDR3aa: CASSDSLAVSRETQYF

d_gene: .
abundance: .
v_gene: TRBV7-2
j_gene: TRBJ2-7
CDR3nt: TGTGCCAGCAGCCTCCCGCCAGGCCTTCGAGAGCAGTACTTC
CDR3aa: CASSLPPGLREQYF

d_gene: .
abundance: few
v_gene: TRBV7-6
j_gene: TRBJ2-7
CDR3nt: TGTGCCAGCAGCTTAGCTATGGGGGGCTCTAGCTCCTACGAGCAGTACTTC
CDR3aa: CASSLAMGGSSSYEQYF

d_gene: TRBD1
abundance: .
v_gene: TRBV4-2
j_gene: TRBJ2-1
CDR3nt: TGTGCCAGCAGCGGACAGGGGTGGGATGAGCAGTTCTTC
CDR3aa: CASSGQGWDEQFF

d_gene: .
abundance: few
v_gene: TRBV7-6
j_gene: TRBJ2-1
CDR3nt: TGTGCCAGCAGCTTAGTTCGTTTACAGGAAAACAATGAGCAGTTCTTC
CDR3aa: CASSLVRLQENNEQFF

d_gene: .
abundance: .
v_gene: TRBV12-5
j_gene: TRBJ2-1
CDR3nt: TGTGCTAGTGGTCCTGGACAGAATTACAATGAGCAGTTCTTC
CDR3aa: CASGPGQNYNEQFF

d_gene: .
abundance: .
v_gene: TRBV7-3
j_gene: TRBJ2-7
CDR3nt: TGTGCCAGCAGCTTAGGGGTAGGGGTTTACGAGCAGTACTTC
CDR3aa: CASSLGVGVYEQYF

d_gene: .
abundance: .
v_gene: TRBV29-1
j_gene: TRBJ2-5
CDR3nt: TGCAGCGTTGTGCCCGGGCCGGAGACCCAGTACTTC
CDR3aa: CSVVPGPETQYF

d_gene: .
abundance: .
v_gene: TRBV4-2
j_gene: TRBJ2-1
CDR3nt: TGTGCCAGCAGCCAAGATTGGAGGCAGCCCAATGAGCAGTTCTTC
CDR3aa: CASSQDWRQPNEQFF

d_gene: .
abundance: .
v_gene: TRBV4-1
j_gene: TRBJ1-4
CDR3nt: TGCGCCAGCAGCCAGGCGGGCACAACTAATGAAAAACTGTTTTTT
CDR3aa: CASSQAGTTNEKLFF

d_gene: TRBD2
abundance: .
v_gene: TRBV10-3
j_gene: TRBJ2-7
CDR3nt: TGTGCCATCAGTGCCGGACTAGCGGGAGGATGGTACGAGCAGTACTTC
CDR3aa: CAISAGLAGGWYEQYF

d_gene: .
abundance: few
v_gene: TRBV28
j_gene: TRBJ2-5
CDR3nt: TGTGCCAGCAGTTTAGACCCCCATAGGGAGACCCAGTACTTC
CDR3aa: CASSLDPHRETQYF

d_gene: TRBD1
abundance: .
v_gene: TRBV10-3
j_gene: TRBJ2-7
CDR3nt: TGTGCCAGCAGAGCCGCTGAAGGGACAGGGGGCATTAACCACGAGCAGTACTTC
CDR3aa: CASRAAEGTGGINHEQYF

d_gene: .
abundance: .
v_gene: TRBV29-1
j_gene: TRBJ2-5
CDR3nt: TGCAGCGGGGTGGGGGAGACCCAGTACTTC
CDR3aa: CSGVGETQYF

d_gene: TRBD2
abundance: .
v_gene: TRBV5-1
j_gene: TRBJ2-2
CDR3nt: TGCGCCAGCAGCCGGGAGGGATCCGGGGAGCTGTTTTTT
CDR3aa: CASSREGSGELFF

d_gene: .
abundance: .
v_gene: TRBV18
j_gene: TRBJ1-1
CDR3nt: TGTGCCAGCTCACCACCCGGGCTAGGGAACACTGAAGCTTTCTTT
CDR3aa: CASSPPGLGNTEAFF

d_gene: TRBD1
abundance: few
v_gene: TRBV25-1
j_gene: TRBJ2-5
CDR3nt: TGTGCCAGCAGTGACCGGGGGACAGGGAAAGAGACCCAGTACTTC
CDR3aa: CASSDRGTGKETQYF

d_gene: TRBD1
abundance: .
v_gene: TRBV28
j_gene: TRBJ1-2
CDR3nt: TGTGCCAGCAGTTTAGACTCACGACAGGGGAAGAGCTACACCTTC
CDR3aa: CASSLDSRQGKSYTF

d_gene: TRBD1
abundance: many
v_gene: TRBV10-3
j_gene: TRBJ2-7
CDR3nt: TGTGCCATCAGTGTGGGGACAGACTTTTACGAGCAGTACTTC
CDR3aa: CAISVGTDFYEQYF

d_gene: TRBD2
abundance: .
v_gene: TRBV11-1
j_gene: TRBJ2-5
CDR3nt: TGTGCCAGCAGCAGGCAAGCGGGAACGGGGGTAGAGACCCAGTACTTC
CDR3aa: CASSRQAGTGVETQYF